This is a list of T cell receptor beta chains from one sample in a study of T cells in Graves' hyperthyroidism and ophthalmopathy. TCRdb re-called the multiplex PCR reads with MiXCR, one entry per CDR3 protein. There are around 620,000 distinct CDR3 sequences in the sample; around 15% occur only once, and approximately 3.9% lies in the top ten. Sequenced material: blood. The receptors originated from a woman in her 30s with Graves' hyperthyroidism. Both conserved end residues are trimmed from each CDR3. A D gene is named only where the DNA matches it firmly.

TRBV10-3	NA	TRBJ2-1	AISEMVGWNEQF
TRBV20-1	NA	TRBJ2-1	SARDNSVMAYNEQF
TRBV28	NA	TRBJ2-7	ASTPAVNYEQY
TRBV20-1	NA	TRBJ1-5	SARDLGAGSYSNQPQH
TRBV20-1	NA	TRBJ2-7	SARDRGAKQY
TRBV19	TRBD2	TRBJ2-1	ASRSTGGGHEQF
TRBV4-1	NA	TRBJ2-7	ASSQDTRTYEQY
TRBV2	NA	TRBJ2-4	ASSDDGTKNIQY
TRBV6-1	NA	TRBJ2-1	ASSDRNSSYNEQF
TRBV7-2	NA	TRBJ2-2	ASSARGVSGELF
TRBV7-2	NA	TRBJ2-2	ASSPNRGGTGELF
TRBV7-9	NA	TRBJ2-3	ASSLERISDTQY
TRBV27	NA	TRBJ2-3	ASSFPGDTQY
TRBV2	TRBD2	TRBJ2-3	ASSEYVIAGVTDTQY
TRBV12-5	NA	TRBJ2-7	ASGLGPDGFSYEQY
TRBV7-8	NA	TRBJ1-2	TSSLYVGGNYGYT
TRBV29-1	TRBD1	TRBJ1-3	SVVDRAGNTIY
TRBV7-9	TRBD2	TRBJ2-3	ASSATSGRDTDTQY
TRBV30	TRBD1	TRBJ1-3	ASATGEGNTIY
TRBV28	TRBD2	TRBJ2-2	ASGYQLAGGGNGGELF
TRBV12-3/TRBV12-4	NA	TRBJ2-7	ASTYPGGGEQY
TRBV3-1	TRBD1	TRBJ1-2	ASSQGEGADYGYT
TRBV3-1	NA	TRBJ1-2	ASSQGLGYT
TRBV12-3/TRBV12-4	TRBD2	TRBJ2-5	ASSLGASGSVTQY
TRBV6-1	TRBD1	TRBJ2-5	ANLKQGEVETQY
TRBV9	NA	TRBJ2-1	ASALGAGSYNEQF
TRBV28	NA	TRBJ2-7	ASSPGYEGDEQY
TRBV28	NA	TRBJ1-1	ASSPPRDNTEAF
TRBV28	NA	TRBJ1-1	ASTPVGTEAF
TRBV7-2	NA	TRBJ2-7	ASSHPGRGYEQY
TRBV30	TRBD1	TRBJ2-5	AWDRGPGETQY
TRBV12-3/TRBV12-4	TRBD1	TRBJ2-7	ATTGGVGYEQY
TRBV6-2/TRBV6-3	NA	TRBJ2-2	ASSRAANTGELF
TRBV11-2	TRBD1	TRBJ1-1	ASSLGGYRGRVTEAF
TRBV3-1	NA	TRBJ2-1	ASSQGLATSLLF
TRBV14	NA	TRBJ1-6	ASSQVTGSTLH
TRBV18	NA	TRBJ1-3	ASSRDGPGNTIY
TRBV28	TRBD1	TRBJ1-3	ASSLGQGRNTIY
TRBV12-3/TRBV12-4	NA	TRBJ2-3	ASSEPVRADTQY
TRBV28	NA	TRBJ2-7	ASSPQGRQY
TRBV7-8	TRBD1	TRBJ1-5	ASSPPSGTVSNQPQH
TRBV2	TRBD2	TRBJ2-1	ASSEARLAGGLYNEQF
TRBV7-8	NA	TRBJ2-5	ASRRKQSQETQY